The rows below give T cell receptor beta chains drawn from one sample of a study of blood T cell repertoires in COVID-19. Generated by immunoSEQ multiplex PCR, the TCRdb table keeps only in-frame clones and is missing some. The table records about 100,000 clones, around 90% of them present only once. The sample comprised peripheral blood. All receptors derive from a middle-aged man with active or convalescent COVID-19. Each CDR3 is given with its conserved first and last residue. A D gene is named only where the DNA matches it firmly.

.,TRBJ1-1,TRBV9,CASSVGAGGDTEAFF
TRBD2,TRBJ2-3,TRBV27,CASSPSGGAPDTQYF
.,TRBJ1-5,TRBV10-1,CASSQILNQPQHF
.,TRBJ2-3,TRBV18,CASSQGQSNTDTQYF
.,TRBJ1-2,TRBV7-2,CASSSSRGGPNYGYTF
.,TRBJ1-5,TRBV6-6,CASSYAPAGNNQPQHF
.,TRBJ1-2,TRBV14,CASSSSGGNYGYTF
.,TRBJ1-6,TRBV27,CASSLGRSYNSPLHF
.,TRBJ1-6,TRBV12-3/TRBV12-4,CASSRGSNSPLHF
TRBD2,TRBJ2-2,TRBV6-2/TRBV6-3,CASSYRREVAGELFF
TRBD1,TRBJ2-7,TRBV5-1,CASSSYRDSYEQYF
TRBD2,TRBJ2-5,TRBV18,CASSAGLAGGQETQYF
TRBD1,TRBJ1-2,TRBV28,CASSTFRQGDYGYTF
.,TRBJ2-3,TRBV18,CASSPLTPGEYTQYF
TRBD1,TRBJ2-7,TRBV5-5,CASKRQGAREQYF
.,TRBJ1-5,TRBV27,CASSSQDSNQPQHF